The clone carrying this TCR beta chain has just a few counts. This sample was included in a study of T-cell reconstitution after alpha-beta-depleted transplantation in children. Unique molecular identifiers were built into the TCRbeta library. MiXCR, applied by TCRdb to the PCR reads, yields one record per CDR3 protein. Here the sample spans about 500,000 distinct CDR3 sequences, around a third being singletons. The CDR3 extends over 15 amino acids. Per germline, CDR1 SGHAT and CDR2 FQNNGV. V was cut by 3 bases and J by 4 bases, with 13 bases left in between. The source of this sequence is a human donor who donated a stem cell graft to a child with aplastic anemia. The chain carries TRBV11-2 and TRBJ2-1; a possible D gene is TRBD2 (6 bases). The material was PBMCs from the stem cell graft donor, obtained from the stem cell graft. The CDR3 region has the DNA TGTGCCAGCAGCTTCTCACTAGCCCGATACAATGAGCAGTTCTTC. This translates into CASSFSLARYNEQFF.